The clone carrying this T cell receptor beta chain showed up just once. Its specificity is not known. Clones were read by immunoSEQ multiplex PCR, and TCRdb kept only the in-frame ones, dropping some. This table has around 150,000 clones, about nine tenths appearing once. Germline CDR1 MNHNS, CDR2 SASEGT. The CDR3 consists of 14 residues. Trimming stripped 3 bases from V and 0 bases from J, with 8 bases between. This record belongs to a study of T cell responses to AZD1222 COVID-19 vaccine. Study-level points and caveats: Repertoire sampling was restricted to post-peak T cell response timepoints.

The source was peripheral blood, collected 28 days after the second AZD1222 dose. This sequence was found in an adult who received the AZD1222 COVID-19 vaccine. The rearrangement joins TRBV6-1 to TRBJ1-2; D gene ambiguous. The CDR3 DNA sequence: TGTGCCAGCAGTGAGGCGTTAGCTAACTATGGCTACACCTTC. This gives the protein CASSEALANYGYTF.